Presented here are 26 T cell receptor beta chains from one specimen sequenced in a study of shared clonotypes between healthy human individuals. Some clones are missing from TCRdb's copy, which holds only in-frame ones; the method was immunoSEQ multiplex PCR. This sample carries 110,000 or so clones, roughly two thirds of them seen once, and the ten largest clones take under 25%. What was sequenced was memory CD8+ T cells sorted from blood. Subset indicated: CD45RO+ cells pooled with CCR7-negative TemRA cells. The receptors shown here come from a woman in her thirties in good health.

Relative to its sample, this clone is large (0.1 to 1%). The rearrangement links TRBV2 to TRBJ2-7; 9 nucleotides match TRBD2. V lost 6 bases to trimming and J lost 3 bases; unmatched junction nucleotides: 9. Germline V gene sequence: CDR1 SNHLY, CDR2 FYNNEI. The CDR3 consists of 15 residues. CDR3 in DNA: TGTGCCAGCAGCTCCAGAGATAGCGGGAGCTACGAGCAGTACTTC. Its translation: CASSSRDSGSYEQYF. The variable domain in full, completed from reference TRBV2 and TRBJ2-7, reads EPEVTQTPSHQVTQMGQEVILRCVPISNHLYFYWYRQILGQKVEFLVSFYNNEISEKSEIFDDQFSVERPDGSNFTLKIRSTKLEDSAMYFCASSSRDSGSYEQYFGPGTRLTVT.

This clone showed up just a few times. At the DNA level, this CDR3 is encoded by other sequences in the same sample as well. The rearrangement joins TRBV5-1 to TRBJ1-2, with a tentative D call TRBD1 (5 bases). The CDR3 sequence is 14 residues long. The V gene's germline CDR1 is SGHRS and CDR2 YFSETQ. Trimming cost V 0 bases and J 4 bases, with 10 bases left between them. The CDR3 DNA reads as TGCGCCAGCAGCTTGGGTCAGGGCAGCTATGGCTACACCTTC. This encodes CASSLGQGSYGYTF.

This rearrangement joins TRBV13 to TRBJ1-2; TRBD1 agrees at 12 bases. The CDR3 spans 17 residues. Germline V gene sequence: CDR1 PRHDT, CDR2 FYEKMQ (reference sequence). J was trimmed by 4 bases and V by 6 bases; bases with no gene match: 12. In DNA form, the CDR3 reads TGTGCCAGCAGATTACAAGGGACAGGGGGCAGCGGCTATGGCTACACCTTC. The encoded protein is CASRLQGTGGSGYGYTF.

The V and J genes are TRBV6-1 and TRBJ2-1; D remains unclear. The CDR3 runs to 15 residues. Trimming pared 8 bases from V and 1 base from J, leaving 15 bases between. The V gene's germline CDR1 is MNHNS and CDR2 SASEGT. The CDR3 sequence is CASHKGIESYNEQFF. Here the CDR3 DNA reads TGTGCCAGCCACAAGGGAATAGAGTCCTACAATGAGCAGTTCTTC.

The chain links TRBV12-5 to TRBJ2-7, with a possible D match to TRBD1 (6 bases). CDR1 is LGHNT and CDR2 is FRNRAP in the germline V gene. The CDR3 is 12 residues long. V was shortened by 3 bases and J by 10 bases, with 13 bases between the two germline ends. The CDR3, as DNA: TGTGCTAGTGGTTTTCAACAGGGACGACAGTACTTC. Its protein product is CASGFQQGRQYF.

This clone has a handful of counts. The V gene is TRBV6-1, the J gene TRBJ2-7, with 9 bases aligning to TRBD2. Trimming took 2 bases from V and 3 from J; bases not matched to a gene: 8. Germline CDR1 and CDR2: MNHNS and SASEGT. This CDR3 has 16 residues. The CDR3 loop is CASSEQRGAGNYEQYF. CDR3 DNA: TGTGCCAGCAGTGAACAGCGGGGGGCGGGTAACTACGAGCAGTACTTC.

The chain joins TRBV27 to TRBJ2-5; TRBD2 matches 13 bases. J lost 5 bases, V lost 5 bases, and 2 bases had no gene match. Per germline, CDR1 MNHEY and CDR2 SMNVEV (reference sequence). The CDR3 spans 14 residues. The CDR3, as DNA: TGTGCCAGCAGTGGGGGACTAGCGGGGGAGACCCAGTACTTC. Translation gives CASSGGLAGETQYF.

Remarks on this clone: This sample also contains other DNA sequences that code for the same CDR3. This chain uses TRBV20-1 with TRBJ2-7; D uncertain. V dropped 6 bases and J dropped 4 bases, with 7 bases sitting between them. The length of the CDR3 is 10 residues. Germline V lookup: CDR1 DFQATT, CDR2 SNEGSKA (reference sequence). The CDR3 protein is CSAGPYEQYF. Here the CDR3 DNA reads TGCAGTGCGGGTCCATACGAGCAGTACTTC.

The chain combines TRBV5-1 with TRBJ2-1; the match to TRBD2 covers 13 bases. V lost 3 bases to trimming and J lost 7 bases; unmatched junction nucleotides: 10. The CDR3 extends over 17 amino acids. Germline V gene data show CDR1 as SGHRS and CDR2 as YFSETQ. The CDR3 DNA is TGCGCCAGCAGCTGGACTAGCGGGAGCCCAAATAGGAATGAGCAGTTCTTC. Its translation: CASSWTSGSPNRNEQFF.

This clone was recorded once. The rearrangement links TRBV11-3 to TRBJ2-5; 10 bases align to TRBD1. The germline V gene has CDR1 SGHNT and CDR2 YENEEA. V was pared by 5 bases and J by 7 bases, with 7 bases of the junction left unmatched. The CDR3 consists of 14 residues. The CDR3 loop is CASSLDRGPGTQYF. The CDR3 DNA sequence: TGTGCCAGCAGCCTTGACAGGGGGCCAGGGACCCAGTACTTC.

This clone came up a few times. The rearrangement uses TRBV7-6 and TRBJ2-1; D is possibly TRBD2 (6 bases). This CDR3 comprises 13 residues. The germline V gene encodes CDR1 SGHVS and CDR2 FNYEAQ. Deletions cut 6 bases from V and 6 bases from J, with 12 bases between. CDR3 nucleotide sequence: TGTGCCAGCAGTCCACTAGCTTCCAATGAGCAGTTCTTC. It yields the protein CASSPLASNEQFF.

The chain combines TRBV19 with TRBJ1-1; possibly TRBD1 for D (6 bases). CDR1 is LNHDA and CDR2 is SQIVND in the germline V gene (reference sequence). Trimming shortened V by 6 bases and J by 0 bases, and 17 bases separated the two germline ends. The CDR3 is 16 amino acids. The CDR3 reads CASRGGVVYMNTEAFF. The CDR3 region has the DNA TGTGCCAGTAGAGGGGGGGTCGTATACATGAACACTGAAGCTTTCTTT.

On this clone: Other DNA sequences from this sample encode an identical CDR3 as well. The genes are TRBV14 and TRBJ2-5; TRBD1 might be the D (6 bases). Germline V gives CDR1 SGHDN, CDR2 FVKESK. The CDR3 runs to 13 residues. Trimming pared 4 bases from V and 3 bases from J, leaving 9 bases between. For the CDR3, the DNA is TGTGCCAGCAGCCTGGACAGAGAAGAGACCCAGTACTTC. Translation gives CASSLDREETQYF.

The chain employs TRBV9 and TRBJ1-1; 9 nucleotides match TRBD1. The trim removed 4 bases at V and 4 bases at J, leaving 8 bases unmatched. This CDR3 is 15 amino acids long. The germline CDR1 and CDR2 sequences are SGDLS and YYNGEE. CDR3 residues: CASSPGQGVGTEAFF. In DNA form, the CDR3 reads TGTGCCAGCAGCCCGGGACAGGGCGTAGGCACTGAAGCTTTCTTT.

This clone was seen ten or more times. The chain employs TRBV4-2 and TRBJ2-7; 9 bases agree with TRBD1. The trim removed 0 bases at V and 5 bases at J, leaving 8 bases unmatched. Germline CDR1 and CDR2: LGHNA and YNFKEQ. The CDR3 is 16 residues long. The CDR3 is CASSQEGGTGSNEQYF. CDR3 sequence (DNA): TGTGCCAGCAGCCAAGAAGGAGGGACAGGGAGCAACGAGCAGTACTTC.

The chain has TRBV4-1 and TRBJ1-5; 7 bases line up with TRBD1. V lost 4 bases to trimming and J lost 5 bases; unmatched junction nucleotides: 5. CDR1 and CDR2 from the germline V gene are MGHRA and YSYEKL. The CDR3 totals 14 residues. The CDR3 spells CASSRQGTHQPQHF. CDR3 bases: TGCGCCAGCAGCCGACAGGGAACTCATCAGCCCCAGCATTTT.

This clone was counted only a few times. The chain carries TRBV2 and TRBJ2-7; the D gene is possibly TRBD1 (6 bases). Germline assignment: CDR1 SNHLY and CDR2 FYNNEI. This CDR3 has 13 residues. V was trimmed by 8 bases and J by 0 bases, leaving 11 bases between them. DNA of the CDR3: TGTGCCAGCGCAGGGGACAACTCCTACGAGCAGTACTTC. It specifies CASAGDNSYEQYF.

J is TRBJ2-7 and V is TRBV11-2; the match to TRBD1 covers 7 bases. The CDR3 sequence is 13 residues long. Per the germline V gene, CDR1 is SGHAT and CDR2 is FQNNGV. After removal of 7 bases from V and 1 base from J, the junction contained 4 bases not matched to a gene. CDR3 in amino acids: CASKGTASYEQYF. The CDR3 nucleotides read TGTGCCAGCAAGGGGACAGCTTCCTACGAGCAGTACTTC.

The chain employs TRBV4-2 and TRBJ1-1; D uncertain. CDR1 LGHNA and CDR2 YNFKEQ come from the germline V gene. V was trimmed by 0 bases and J by 6 bases, leaving 5 bases between them. The CDR3 is made up of 12 amino acids. The CDR3 region is CASSQDFAEAFF. Written as DNA, the CDR3 is TGTGCCAGCAGCCAAGATTTCGCTGAAGCTTTCTTT.

This chain links TRBV7-8 with TRBJ2-5; TRBD2 is a possible D gene (6 bases). V dropped 3 bases and J dropped 2 bases, with 10 bases sitting between them. This CDR3 is built from 14 residues. Germline V gene lookup returns CDR1 SGHVS and CDR2 FQNEAQ. The CDR3 sequence: CASSLRREQETQYF. The CDR3 DNA follows: TGTGCCAGCAGCTTGCGGAGGGAGCAAGAGACCCAGTACTTC.

The chain recombines TRBV10-3 with TRBJ2-7; D is undetermined. The CDR3 extends over 13 amino acids. Trimming took off 3 bases at V and 4 bases at J, with 10 bases between the two ends. Germline CDR1 is ENHRY and CDR2 is SYGVKD. The CDR3 region has the DNA TGTGCCATCAGTGACGGCAGCAGTTACGAGCAGTACTTC. It translates to CAISDGSSYEQYF.

The chain carries TRBV7-2 and TRBJ1-5; possibly TRBD1 for D (5 bases). The CDR3 length is 15 residues. Deletions cut 3 bases from V and 1 base from J, with 10 bases between. Germline V gene data show CDR1 as SGHTA and CDR2 as FQGNSA. The CDR3 DNA reads TGTGCCAGCAGCTTCGACAGCCTGAGCAATCAGCCCCAGCATTTT. Protein: CASSFDSLSNQPQHF.

The chain uses TRBV14 and TRBJ2-5; a weak D match, TRBD2 (5 bases). This CDR3 comprises 15 residues. V lost 2 bases, J lost 5 bases, and 15 bases lay in between. Germline loops: CDR1 SGHDN, CDR2 FVKESK. The CDR3 DNA reads as TGTGCCAGCAGCCAATTGGCGGGCACCCATGAGACCCAGTACTTC. It yields the protein CASSQLAGTHETQYF.

This chain links TRBV6-1 with TRBJ2-7; possibly TRBD2 for D (6 bases). Trimming pared 1 base from V and 6 bases from J, leaving 13 bases between. This CDR3 is built from 14 residues. Germline loops: CDR1 MNHNS, CDR2 SASEGT. The CDR3 DNA reads TGTGCCAGCAGTGAAGGGGGGGTCGCGTCCGAGCAGTACTTC. Its translation is CASSEGGVASEQYF.

This clone was observed once. This rearrangement joins TRBV4-2 to TRBJ1-2; D perhaps matches TRBD1 (5 bases). V was clipped by 0 bases and J by 4 bases, with 9 bases between them. The length of the CDR3 is 14 residues. The germline gives CDR1 LGHNA, CDR2 YNFKEQ. The CDR3 coding sequence is TGTGCCAGCAGCCAAGATGGGACTCTCTATGGCTACACCTTC. Residues: CASSQDGTLYGYTF.

This clone was seen at least ten times. The V gene is TRBV6-5, the J gene TRBJ2-7; D remains unclear. Looked up from germline, CDR1 is MNHEY and CDR2 is SVGAGI. The CDR3 is 11 amino acids. The V gene lost 0 bases and the J gene lost 6 bases, with 3 bases spanning the gap. CDR3 DNA sequence: TGTGCCAGCAGTTACTCGAGCGAGCAGTACTTC. Amino acid sequence: CASSYSSEQYF.